These 3 T cell receptor beta chains were all obtained from the same sample, sequenced in a study of Tregs in tolerant kidney transplant recipients. Data came from immunoSEQ multiplex PCR; TCRdb stores just in-frame clones and leaves some out. Recorded for this sample: fewer than 55,000 clones. This sample comprised CD4+ T cells from blood, obtained before the transplant. Receptor source: a human donor who received a combined kidney and bone marrow transplant.

On this clone itself: The read ends 3 residues before the CDR3 terminus; that terminus is restored from the germline J gene. The chain carries TRBV28 and TRBJ1-4; a weak D match, TRBD1 (5 bases). CDR3 length: 12 residues. V was shortened by 6 bases and J by 6 bases, with 8 bases between the two germline ends. The germline V gene encodes CDR1 MDHEN and CDR2 SYDVKM. CDR3 bases read: TGTGCCAGCAGAGGGGCATATGAAAAA. Translation gives CASRGAYEK. The whole CDR3 is CASRGAYEKLFF.

Notes on this clone: With the read ending 3 residues before the CDR3 end, the germline J gene is used to fill in that end. The chain employs TRBV7-9 and TRBJ1-2, with D perhaps matching TRBD1 (6 bases). CDR1 is SEHNR, CDR2 FQNEAQ, per germline (reference sequence). The CDR3 has 13 amino acids. V gave up 8 bases and J gave up 6 bases, with 16 bases separating them. The part of the CDR3 DNA that was read is TGTGCCAGCGTCTTGGGGGGGCGTCATGGC. This encodes CASVLGGRHG. The full CDR3 protein is CASVLGGRHGYTF.

A note on this clone: The CDR3 end lies 3 residues beyond the end of the read and is filled in from the germline J gene. The gene calls are TRBV2 and TRBJ2-5; TRBD2 matches at 11 bases. With 5 bases clipped from V and 6 bases from J, the junction kept 8 bases outside the gene matches. The CDR3 length is 15 residues. Germline V gene lookup returns CDR1 SNHLY and CDR2 FYNNEI. The covered CDR3 bases are TGTGCCAGCAGTCCAACTAGCGGGGGTACAAAGACC. Protein: CASSPTSGGTKT. The CDR3, in full, reads CASSPTSGGTKTQYF. The variable domain in full, with the rest retrieved from reference TRBV2 and TRBJ2-5, is EPEVTQTPSHQVTQMGQEVILRCVPISNHLYFYWYRQILGQKVEFLVSFYNNEISEKSEIFDDQFSVERPDGSNFTLKIRSTKLEDSAMYFCASSPTSGGTKTQYFGPGTRLLVL.